This T cell receptor beta chain was sequenced during a study of control samples from healthy donors and cancer patients. The table came from immunoSEQ multiplex PCR; TCRdb's copy has only in-frame clones and leaves some out. This sample has about 140,000 clones, with 75% to 95% found just once. V was shortened by 4 bases and J by 4 bases, with 9 bases between the two germline ends. The CDR3 is 13 amino acids. Germline V gives CDR1 LGHNA, CDR2 YSLEER. The sequence came from a man aged 18 to 29 in good health. The rearrangement joins TRBV4-3 to TRBJ2-3, with D uncertain. The specimen was blood. CDR3 amino acids: CASSRSGADTQYF. The DNA of the CDR3 is TGCGCCAGCAGCCGGTCAGGAGCAGATACGCAGTATTTT.